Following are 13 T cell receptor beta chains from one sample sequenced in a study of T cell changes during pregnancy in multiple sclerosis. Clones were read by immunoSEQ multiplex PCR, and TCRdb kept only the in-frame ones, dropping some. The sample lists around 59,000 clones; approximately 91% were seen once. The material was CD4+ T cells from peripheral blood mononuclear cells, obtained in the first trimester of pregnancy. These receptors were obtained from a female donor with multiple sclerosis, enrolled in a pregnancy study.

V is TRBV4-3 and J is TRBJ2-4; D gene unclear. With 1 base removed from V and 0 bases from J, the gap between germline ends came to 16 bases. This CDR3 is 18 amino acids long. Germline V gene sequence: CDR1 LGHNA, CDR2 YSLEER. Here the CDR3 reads CASSQVVLAALAKNIQYF. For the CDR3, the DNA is TGCGCCAGCAGCCAAGTTGTATTGGCGGCTCTAGCCAAAAACATTCAGTACTTC.

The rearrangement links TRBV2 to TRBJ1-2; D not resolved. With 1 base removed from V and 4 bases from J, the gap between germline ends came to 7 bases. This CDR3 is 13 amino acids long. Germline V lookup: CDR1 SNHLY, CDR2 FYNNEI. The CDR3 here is CASSEGERYGYTF. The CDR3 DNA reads TGTGCCAGCAGTGAAGGGGAGCGCTATGGCTACACCTTC. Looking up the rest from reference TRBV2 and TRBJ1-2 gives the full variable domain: EPEVTQTPSHQVTQMGQEVILRCVPISNHLYFYWYRQILGQKVEFLVSFYNNEISEKSEIFDDQFSVERPDGSNFTLKIRSTKLEDSAMYFCASSEGERYGYTFGSGTRLTVV.

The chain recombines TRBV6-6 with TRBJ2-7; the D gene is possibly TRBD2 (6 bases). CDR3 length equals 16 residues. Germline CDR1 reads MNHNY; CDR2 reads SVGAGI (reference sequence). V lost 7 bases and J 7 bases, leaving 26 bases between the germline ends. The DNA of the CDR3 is TGTGCCAGCAATACCGGCTGGGCTAGCGCCCAGGTAGAGCAGTACTTC. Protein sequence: CASNTGWASAQVEQYF.

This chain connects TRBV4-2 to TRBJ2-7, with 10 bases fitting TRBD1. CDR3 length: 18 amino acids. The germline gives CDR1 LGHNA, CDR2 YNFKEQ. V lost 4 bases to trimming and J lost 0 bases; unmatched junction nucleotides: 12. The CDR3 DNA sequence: TGTGCCAGCAGCCGCAGAAGTGTGGACAGGGGGATCTCCTACGAGCAGTACTTC. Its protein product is CASSRRSVDRGISYEQYF.

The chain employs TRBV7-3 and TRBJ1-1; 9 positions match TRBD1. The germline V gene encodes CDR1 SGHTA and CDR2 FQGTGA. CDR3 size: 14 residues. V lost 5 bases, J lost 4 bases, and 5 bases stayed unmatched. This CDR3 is CASSATGGATEAFF. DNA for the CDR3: TGTGCCAGCAGCGCGACAGGGGGGGCCACTGAAGCTTTCTTT.

For the CDR3, the DNA is TGTGCCAGCAGCTTGCCAAGCGGGGGGGCCTGGGTTTCAGATACGCAGTATTTT. This codes for CASSLPSGGAWVSDTQYF. This sequence joins TRBV5-4 and TRBJ2-3, with 10 bases aligning to TRBD2. This CDR3 is built from 18 residues. Germline V gene data show CDR1 as SGHNT and CDR2 as YYREEE (reference sequence). V shed 1 base, J shed 4 bases, and the junction held 12 bases outside the gene matches.

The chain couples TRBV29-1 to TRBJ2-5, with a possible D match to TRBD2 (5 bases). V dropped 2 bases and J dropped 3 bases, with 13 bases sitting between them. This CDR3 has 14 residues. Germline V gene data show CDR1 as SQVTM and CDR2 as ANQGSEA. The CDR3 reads CSVERGNNKETQYF. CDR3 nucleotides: TGCAGCGTTGAACGAGGGAACAACAAAGAGACCCAGTACTTC.

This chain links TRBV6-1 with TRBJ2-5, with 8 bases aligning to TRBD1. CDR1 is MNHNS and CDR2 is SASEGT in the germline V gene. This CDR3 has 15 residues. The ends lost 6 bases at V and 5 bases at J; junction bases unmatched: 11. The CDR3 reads CASRLRAGGLETQYF. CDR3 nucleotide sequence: TGTGCCAGCAGATTACGGGCAGGGGGCTTGGAGACCCAGTACTTC.

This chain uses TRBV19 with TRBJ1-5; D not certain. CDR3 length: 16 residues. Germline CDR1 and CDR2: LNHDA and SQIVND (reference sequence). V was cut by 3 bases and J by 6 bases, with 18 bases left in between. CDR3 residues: CASSMPWAARSQPQHF. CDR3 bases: TGTGCCAGTAGTATGCCCTGGGCAGCCAGAAGTCAGCCCCAGCATTTT.

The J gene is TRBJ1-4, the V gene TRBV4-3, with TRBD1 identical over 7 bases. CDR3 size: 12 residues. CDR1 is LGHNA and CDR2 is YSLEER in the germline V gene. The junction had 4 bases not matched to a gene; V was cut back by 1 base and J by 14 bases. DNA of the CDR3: TGCGCCAGCAGCCAAGTAGGCAGGGGGCTGTTTTTT. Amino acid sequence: CASSQVGRGLFF.

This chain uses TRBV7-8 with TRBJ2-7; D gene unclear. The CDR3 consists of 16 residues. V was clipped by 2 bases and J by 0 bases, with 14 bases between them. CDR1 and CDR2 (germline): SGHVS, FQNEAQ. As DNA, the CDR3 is TGTGCCAGCAGCTTAACGCTAGGTTCCAGCTCCTACGAGCAGTACTTC. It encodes CASSLTLGSSSYEQYF. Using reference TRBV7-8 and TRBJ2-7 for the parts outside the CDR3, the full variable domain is GAGVSQSPRYKVAKRGQDVALRCDPISGHVSLFWYQQALGQGPEFLTYFQNEAQLDKSGLPSDRFFAERPEGSVSTLKIQRTQQEDSAVYLCASSLTLGSSSYEQYFGPGTRLTVT.

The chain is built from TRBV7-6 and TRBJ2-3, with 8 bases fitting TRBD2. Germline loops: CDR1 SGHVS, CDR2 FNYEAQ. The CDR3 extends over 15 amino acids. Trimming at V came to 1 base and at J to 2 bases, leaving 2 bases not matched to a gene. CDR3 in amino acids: CASSLVGGATDTQYF. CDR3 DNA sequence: TGTGCCAGCAGCTTAGTCGGGGGGGCCACAGATACGCAGTATTTT.

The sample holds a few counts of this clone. The CDR3 is CASRPGHTEAFF. CDR3 nucleotide sequence: TGTGCCAGCAGGCCAGGGCACACTGAAGCTTTCTTT. The rearrangement joins TRBV25-1 to TRBJ1-1; D possibly corresponds to TRBD1 (5 bases). The V end was cut by 6 bases, the J end by 3 bases, with 8 bases between. Germline CDR1 is MGHDK and CDR2 is SYGVNS. The CDR3 is made up of 12 amino acids.